These 18 T cell receptor beta chains came from one sample sequenced in a study of regulatory T cells in long-lasting Graves disease. Time point defined: newly diagnosed GD, antithyroid drugs for less than 3 months. Researchers made the TCR library from RNA that was extracted from PBMCs. Relying on iRepertoire HTBI primers and Arm-PCR of CDR3 regions, the team built TCR beta libraries. Each CDR3 protein is one row after TCRdb ran MiXCR on the multiplex PCR reads. The sample records 200,000 to 250,000 distinct CDR3 sequences, roughly 19% being singletons. The data were also submitted as part of a second study, on T cells in Graves' hyperthyroidism and ophthalmopathy.

Material: peripheral blood mononuclear cells (PBMCs), obtained at new diagnosis, from a patient treated with antithyroid drugs. Receptors were obtained from a woman aged 25 to 39 with Graves disease.

This clonotype was seen just once. The chain couples TRBV12-3 or TRBV12-4 to TRBJ2-3; possible D gene TRBD2, 5 bases. Trimming shortened V by 1 base and J by 2 bases, and 10 bases separated the two germline ends. This CDR3 has 15 residues. The CDR3 protein is CASSLVAKPTDTQYF. CDR3 DNA: TGTGCCAGCAGTTTAGTAGCGAAACCCACAGATACGCAGTATTTT.

For this clonotype: Relative to the germline gene, one junction end is altered; a read error may explain this. This rearrangement joins TRBV7-7 to TRBJ2-5; perhaps D is TRBD1 or TRBD2 (6 bases each). Germline CDR1 and CDR2: SSHAT and FNYEAQ (reference sequence). The CDR3 runs to 12 residues. For the CDR3, the DNA is TGTGCTAGCAGCGCCGAGGGGGGGACCCAGTACTTC. Translation: CASSAEGGTQYF.

To note about this clonotype: A read error may be the cause here, since a much bigger clone is one base away. CDR3 region: CASGDRRRSNTGELFF. The CDR3 coding sequence is TGCGCCAGCGGTGACCGACGGAGGTCGAACACCGGGGAGCTGTTTTTT. The V gene is TRBV10-1, the J gene TRBJ2-2; tentatively, D is TRBD2 (5 bases). The CDR3 consists of 16 residues. The V gene's germline CDR1 is WNHNN and CDR2 SYGVQD (reference sequence).

This clonotype was found many times. V is TRBV19 and J is TRBJ1-2; D gene unclear. Deletions cut 3 bases from V and 7 bases from J, with 15 bases between. This CDR3 region has 14 residues. Looked up from germline, CDR1 is LNHDA and CDR2 is SQIVND (reference sequence). The CDR3: CASSILSGEVGYTF. The CDR3 coding sequence is TGTGCCAGTAGTATTTTATCGGGAGAGGTTGGCTACACCTTC.

This clonotype was seen many times. The chain links TRBV7-9 to TRBJ1-2; 9 bases map to TRBD1. This CDR3 spans 16 amino acids. Germline V gene sequence: CDR1 SEHNR, CDR2 FQNEAQ (reference sequence). V shed 5 bases and J 4 bases; nucleotides not matched to a gene: 11. DNA of the CDR3: TGTGCCAGCAGCCAACAGGGGGCCCAGAGGGGCTATGGCTACACCTTC. It translates to CASSQQGAQRGYGYTF.

This clonotype showed up just a few times. The V and J genes are TRBV4-1 and TRBJ1-2, with unresolved D. Per germline, CDR1 MGHRA and CDR2 YSYEKL. This CDR3 contains 14 residues. Deletions cut 1 base from V and 6 bases from J, with 12 bases between. In DNA, the CDR3 is TGCGCCAGCAGCCAAGTGGCACCAACGCATGGCTACACCTTC. This translates into CASSQVAPTHGYTF.

CDR3 sequence (DNA): TGTGCCAGCAGCCAAAGACTGGGGGTCACAGATACGCAGTATTTT. The encoded protein is CASSQRLGVTDTQYF. The chain combines TRBV12-3 or TRBV12-4 with TRBJ2-3; D tentatively reads TRBD1 or TRBD2 (5 bases each). CDR3 length: 15 amino acids. Trimming removed 6 bases at V and 2 bases at J, with 15 bases between.

The table lists this clonotype with many counts. This chain links TRBV6-1 with TRBJ1-1, with 7 bases identical to TRBD1. The CDR3 is 17 amino acids. Trimming took 6 bases from V and 3 from J; bases not matched to a gene: 16. Germline CDR1 is MNHNS and CDR2 is SASEGT. The CDR3 DNA reads as TGTGCCAGCAGCCGAAGGGGGCCCAGCCAGGGGGACACTGAAGCTTTCTTT. Protein product: CASSRRGPSQGDTEAFF.

Regarding this clonotype: This is likely a read error, given that the CDR3 carries no conserved phenylalanine or tryptophan at its end. The chain has TRBV5-4 and TRBJ1-1; D gene unclear. This CDR3 has 13 amino acids. Germline V gives CDR1 SGHNT, CDR2 YYREEE (reference sequence). V was clipped by 0 bases and J by 1 base, with 4 bases between them. The CDR3 nucleotides read TGTGCCAGCAGCTTGGCATGGAACACTGAAGCTTTCGTT. Its translation: CASSLAWNTEAFV.

The rearrangement links TRBV18 to TRBJ2-3; 10 bases fit TRBD2. The CDR3 totals 15 residues. V dropped 6 bases and J dropped 4; count of bases not matched to a gene: 7. Germline V lookup: CDR1 KGHSH, CDR2 LQKENI. This chain's CDR3 is CASSPTSGDADTQYF. CDR3 sequence (DNA): TGTGCCAGCTCTCCTACTAGCGGGGACGCAGATACGCAGTATTTT.

A note on this clonotype: A single base separates this from a much larger clone, so it may be a read error. This chain joins TRBV28 and TRBJ1-4; D is unclear. This CDR3 comprises 14 residues. CDR1 is MDHEN, CDR2 SYDVKM, per germline. CDR3 bases: TGTGCCTGCAGTCTGCGGTATCCTAATGAAAAACTGTTTTTT. As protein: CACSLRYPNEKLFF.

This clonotype has at least ten counts. V usage is TRBV11-2 and J usage is TRBJ2-7; no reliable D call. This CDR3 spans 15 amino acids. Per the germline V gene, CDR1 is SGHAT and CDR2 is FQNNGV. Trimming shortened V by 0 bases and J by 2 bases, and 11 bases separated the two germline ends. CDR3 protein: CASSLDYRSTYEQYF. The CDR3, as DNA: TGTGCCAGCAGCTTAGATTACAGATCAACCTACGAGCAGTACTTC.

This clonotype has a count of ten or more. The V call is TRBV3-1, the J call TRBJ2-1; the match to TRBD2 covers 9 bases. V was clipped by 0 bases and J by 7 bases; unmatched bases: 10. This CDR3 contains 17 residues. In germline, CDR1 is LGHDT, CDR2 YNNKEL (reference sequence). CDR3 nucleotide sequence: TGTGCCAGCAGCCAAGATGGAGTAGCGGGAGTGGGGAATGAGCAGTTCTTC. It specifies CASSQDGVAGVGNEQFF.

Only a few counts were recorded for this clonotype. The CDR3 nucleotides read TGTGCCAGCAGCGGTACAGGGGTCCAGAACTATGGCTACACCTTC. Translated, it gives CASSGTGVQNYGYTF. J is TRBJ1-2 and V is TRBV5-4; 7 bases fit TRBD1. The trim removed 4 bases at V and 2 bases at J, leaving 8 bases unmatched. Per germline, CDR1 SGHNT and CDR2 YYREEE (reference sequence). This CDR3 has 15 amino acids.

In this sample, this clonotype turned up many times. The chain is built from TRBV3-1 and TRBJ1-6; 9 bases are a match to TRBD1. Germline-derived CDR1 and CDR2 are LGHDT and YNNKEL (reference sequence). This CDR3 contains 12 residues. V was clipped by 1 base and J by 14 bases; unmatched bases: 0. This chain's CDR3 is CASSQGQGALHF. For the CDR3, the DNA is TGTGCCAGCAGCCAAGGACAGGGGGCCCTCCACTTT.

In this sample, this clonotype turned up many times. The rearrangement links TRBV6-5 to TRBJ2-7; D is perhaps TRBD1 or TRBD2 (6 bases each). The germline V and J ends were trimmed by 4 bases and 1 base, with 14 bases remaining between them. Germline V CDR1 and CDR2: MNHEY, SVGAGI. The CDR3 contains 15 residues. CDR3 in DNA: TGTGCCAGCAGTTTATCCGGGGGCAGGTCCTACGAGCAGTACTTC. Residues: CASSLSGGRSYEQYF.

As concerns this clonotype: A read error is likely here: a far larger clone is one base away. The chain links TRBV6-1 to TRBJ2-7; D remains ambiguous. Trimming cost V 7 bases and J 0 bases, with 7 bases left between them. The CDR3 loop spans 12 amino acids. CDR1 is MNHNS and CDR2 is SASEGT in the germline V gene. The CDR3 DNA sequence: TGTGCCAGCACCACAAGCTCCTACGAGCAGTACTTC. Translated: CASTTSSYEQYF.

This clonotype was recorded at least ten times. The chain joins TRBV6-1 to TRBJ2-5, with D possibly TRBD2 on 6 matching bases. The DNA end lines up better with TRBJ2-1; the J call may be wrong. CDR1 and CDR2 (germline): MNHNS, SASEGT. The CDR3 is 13 residues long. This CDR3 is CASTPLASNEQFF. In nucleotides, the CDR3 is TGTGCCAGCACCCCACTAGCTAGCAATGAGCAGTTCTTC.